One sample yielded the 11 T cell receptor beta chains listed below, sequenced in a study of molecular identifiers for immune sequencing clone quantification (dated by TCRdb to about 2018). Library preparation used PCR. Sequencing relied on an Illumina HiSeq 4000. Through fastp at Q25 and MiXCR, TCRdb rebuilt clones from the public reads, retaining in-frame beta chains. Entries are consolidated by CDR3 protein sequence, retaining the most common genes and DNA. The sample data list 85,000 to 100,000 distinct CDR3 sequences, and roughly 21% of these were observed just once. 1% to 1.2% of the sample is held by the ten biggest clonotypes. Input material: naive CD8+ T cells from blood, with Jurkat cell RNA spiked in. The cell subset or site label, as the study defines it: FACS-sorted CD8+CD4-CCR7+CD45RA+ naive T cells. Receptor source: a human donor in good health. Some libraries in this study had Jurkat cell RNA spiked in.

There are many counts of this clonotype. The rearrangement joins TRBV5-5 to TRBJ1-1, with D tentatively TRBD1 (6 bases). V lost 3 bases to trimming and J lost 4 bases, with 16 bases between them. Germline CDR1 and CDR2: SGHKS and YYEKEE (reference sequence). The CDR3 consists of 15 residues. The CDR3 coding sequence is TGTGCCAGCAGCTCTTCGGACAGCCAGGGCACTGAAGCTTTCTTT. Its translation is CASSSSDSQGTEAFF.

This clonotype appeared a few times. The chain combines TRBV6-2 or TRBV6-3 with TRBJ2-7; TRBD2 matches 7 bases. V shed 5 bases and J 5 bases; nucleotides not matched to a gene: 12. CDR3 length equals 15 residues. CDR1 and CDR2 from the germline V gene are MNHEY and SVGEGT. DNA of the CDR3: TGTGCCAGCAGTCTTATGGGAGGGGTCATCGACGAGCAGTACTTC. Translation: CASSLMGGVIDEQYF.

This clonotype has ten or more counts. J is TRBJ1-4 and V is TRBV4-2, with D tentatively TRBD1 (5 bases). The CDR3 spans 16 residues. The germline gives CDR1 LGHNA, CDR2 YNFKEQ. Trimming left V 0 bases short and J 8 bases short, with 16 bases between. The DNA for the CDR3 is TGTGCCAGCAGCCAAGATGGGACGGCAAGGGCGGAAAAACTGTTTTTT. Translating gives CASSQDGTARAEKLFF.

This clonotype was picked up many times. The V and J genes are TRBV28 and TRBJ2-7; 8 bases agree with TRBD1. Germline V gene data show CDR1 as MDHEN and CDR2 as SYDVKM. Germline trimming cut 5 bases from V and 3 bases from J; bases unmatched to any gene: 24. This CDR3 is built from 20 residues. In DNA form, the CDR3 reads TGTGCCAGCAGTCCAATATCCCGGGACAGGAGTCCCCAAGCTATCTACGAGCAGTACTTC. It is translated as CASSPISRDRSPQAIYEQYF.

This clonotype has a count of ten or more. The CDR3 nucleotides read TGTGCCAGCAGCTTCCGACTAGCGGGAGGGTTCACCGGGGAGCTGTTTTTT. It encodes CASSFRLAGGFTGELFF. This rearrangement joins TRBV9 to TRBJ2-2; TRBD2 matches at 14 bases. Germline trimming cut 4 bases from V and 4 bases from J; bases unmatched to any gene: 6. CDR3 size: 17 residues. Germline loops: CDR1 SGDLS, CDR2 YYNGEE.

Note on this clonotype: Sequence at one end of the junction differs from germline and may be a read error. The rearrangement joins TRBV27 to TRBJ2-3, with unresolved D. This CDR3 has 15 residues. Per germline, CDR1 MNHEY and CDR2 SMNVEV (reference sequence). CDR3 sequence: CASSLTLAGTDAQYF. Here the CDR3 DNA reads TGTGCCAGCAGTTTAACTCTTGCTGGCACAGATGCGCAGTATTTT.

This clonotype has ten or more counts. The chain couples TRBV11-2 to TRBJ2-1; D is unclear. Germline V gives CDR1 SGHAT, CDR2 FQNNGV. The CDR3 runs 14 residues. The V gene lost 1 base and the J gene lost 7 bases, with 11 bases spanning the gap. The CDR3 reads CASSLGMGSNEQFF. In DNA, the CDR3 is TGTGCCAGCAGCTTAGGTATGGGTAGTAATGAGCAGTTCTTC. Variable domain in full (rest from reference TRBV11-2 and TRBJ2-1): EAGVAQSPRYKIIEKRQSVAFWCNPISGHATLYWYQQILGQGPKLLIQFQNNGVVDDSQLPKDRFSAERLKGVDSTLKIQPAKLEDSAVYLCASSLGMGSNEQFFGPGTRLTVL.

There are a few counts of this clonotype. This chain uses TRBV21-1 with TRBJ1-5. TRBV21-1 is classified as a pseudogene. CDR3 length: 14 amino acids. Written as DNA, the CDR3 is TGTGCCAACCGGCGGCGGAGTATCGATCAGCCCCAGCATTTT. As protein: CANRRRSIDQPQHF.

This chain links TRBV18 with TRBJ2-7, with no clear D. The germline V gene has CDR1 KGHSH and CDR2 LQKENI. CDR3 length equals 14 residues. V was shortened by 4 bases and J by 2 bases, with 12 bases between the two germline ends. CDR3 region: CASSQRGATYEQYF. CDR3 nucleotide sequence: TGTGCCAGCTCACAGCGCGGCGCGACCTACGAGCAGTACTTC. Based on the CDR3 plus reference TRBV18 and TRBJ2-7, the full variable domain is NAGVMQNPRHLVRRRGQEARLRCSPMKGHSHVYWYRQLPEEGLKFMVYLQKENIIDESGMPKERFSAEFPKEGPSILRIQQVVRGDSAAYFCASSQRGATYEQYFGPGTRLTVT.

There are a few counts of this clonotype. A single base separates this from a much larger clone, so it may be a read error. The CDR3 ends on some other residue instead of the conserved phenylalanine or tryptophan, so this is likely a read error. The chain uses TRBV20-1 and TRBJ2-3, with D hard to call. CDR1 DFQATT and CDR2 SNEGSKA come from the germline V gene (reference sequence). The CDR3 is 12 amino acids. V lost 3 bases, J lost 5 bases, and 9 bases lay in between. CDR3 sequence (DNA): TGCAGTGCTAGTGATGGGCGAGATACGCAGTATCTT. Protein: CSASDGRDTQYL.

This chain joins TRBV30 and TRBJ2-3; the D gene is possibly TRBD1 (5 bases). The germline V and J ends were trimmed by 0 bases and 3 bases, with 10 bases remaining between them. CDR1 is GTSNPN, CDR2 SVGIG, per germline (reference sequence). The CDR3 runs 14 residues. DNA of the CDR3: TGTGCCTGGAGTGTAGGGGCAGGGACAGATACGCAGTATTTT. Its translation: CAWSVGAGTDTQYF.